The entry that follows covers one TCR beta chain sequence. As yet, its antigen is unknown. This may stem from a read error, because a much larger clone lies one nucleotide away. The V gene end was trimmed by 1 base and the J gene end by 2 bases; junction bases not matched to a gene: 0. The CDR3 is 14 residues long. CDR1 and CDR2 from the germline V gene are SEHNR and FQNEAQ (reference sequence). This entry belongs to a study of glioma-infiltrating T cells. Whole-study findings and limits: Very few CDR3 sequences were shared between tissue and blood. Tissue-blood divergence was below expectation in non-neoplastic patients, above in gliomas.

Using RNA template, CDR3s of TCR alpha and beta were amplified with iRepertoire arm-PCR. One-step reverse transcription and amplification started from approximately 100-400 ng of tissue mRNA or PBMC total RNA. TCRdb ran MiXCR on the multiplex PCR reads and lists one entry per CDR3 protein. The table includes fewer than 250,000 distinct CDR3 sequences, roughly a third detected once. The sample consisted of glioma tissue, nonneoplastic brain tissue, or PBMCs (not recorded which). The receptor was derived from a human donor with low-grade glioma or glioblastoma, undergoing nonglioma brain surgery, or in good health (not recorded which). This chain joins TRBV7-9 and TRBJ2-5; 8 bases line up with TRBD1. For the CDR3, the DNA is TGTGCCAGCAGCTTAGGGACAGGGCAAGAGACCCAGTACTTC. This codes for CASSLGTGQETQYF. The entire variable domain, with the rest obtained from reference TRBV7-9 and TRBJ2-5, is as follows: DTGVSQNPRHKITKRGQNVTFRCDPISEHNRLYWYRQTLGQGPEFLTYFQNEAQLEKSRLLSDRFSAERPKGSFSTLEIQRTEQGDSAMYLCASSLGTGQETQYFGPGTRLLVL.